Sequencing of this T cell receptor (beta chain) was carried out in a study of blood T cell repertoires in COVID-19. Study context: Specimens from acute and convalescent COVID-19 originated in the United States, Italy and Spain.

In the authors' methods: Reference gene primer amplification gave nucleated cell count estimates. Measured with immunoSEQ multiplex PCR; TCRdb has only the in-frame clones, and not every one. D and trimming come from the DNA, and the V and J calls and clone size come from that table. The sample lists some 24,000 clones; 85% to 90% were seen once. The junction had 11 bases not matched to a gene; V was cut back by 0 bases and J by 4 bases. The CDR3 runs 17 residues. Germline V lookup: CDR1 SGHDT, CDR2 YYEEEE. The chain links TRBV5-6 to TRBJ2-3, with 7 bases aligning to TRBD2. Specimen: peripheral blood. The receptor's source is a man between 65 and 85 years old with COVID-19, enrolled during active disease. The CDR3 reads CASSLGRGSGAADTQYF. As DNA, the CDR3 is TGTGCCAGCAGCTTGGGAAGGGGAAGCGGGGCAGCAGATACGCAGTATTTT.